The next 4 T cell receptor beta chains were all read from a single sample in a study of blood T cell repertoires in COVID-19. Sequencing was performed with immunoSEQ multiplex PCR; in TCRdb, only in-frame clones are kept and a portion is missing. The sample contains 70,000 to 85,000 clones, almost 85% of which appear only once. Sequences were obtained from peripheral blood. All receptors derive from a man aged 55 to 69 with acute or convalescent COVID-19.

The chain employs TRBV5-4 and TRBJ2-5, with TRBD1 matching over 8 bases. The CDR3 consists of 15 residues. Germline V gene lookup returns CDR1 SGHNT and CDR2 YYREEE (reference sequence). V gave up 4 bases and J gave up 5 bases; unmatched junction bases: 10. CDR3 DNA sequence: TGTGCCAGCAGCCCGAGACAGGGGCGGCTGGAGACCCAGTACTTC. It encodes CASSPRQGRLETQYF.

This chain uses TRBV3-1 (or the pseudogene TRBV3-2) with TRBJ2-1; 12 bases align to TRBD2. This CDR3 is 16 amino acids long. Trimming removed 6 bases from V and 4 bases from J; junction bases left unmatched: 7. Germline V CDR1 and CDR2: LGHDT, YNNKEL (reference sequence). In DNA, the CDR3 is TGTGCCAGCAGTTCTACTAGCGGGAGGACATACAATGAGCAGTTCTTC. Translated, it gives CASSSTSGRTYNEQFF.

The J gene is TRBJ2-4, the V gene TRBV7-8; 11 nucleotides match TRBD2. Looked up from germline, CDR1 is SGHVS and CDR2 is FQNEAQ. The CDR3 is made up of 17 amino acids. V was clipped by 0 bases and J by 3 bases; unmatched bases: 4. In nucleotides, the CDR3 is TGTGCCAGCAGCTTAGCTAGCGGGGGGGCGTACAAAAACATTCAGTACTTC. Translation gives CASSLASGGAYKNIQYF.

The DNA of the CDR3 is TGTGCCAGCAGCTACCAAGAGGGCTACGAGCAGTACTTC. This encodes CASSYQEGYEQYF. This sequence joins TRBV11-3 and TRBJ2-7; tentatively, D is TRBD2 (5 bases). This CDR3 contains 13 residues. V lost 4 bases, J lost 3 bases, and 10 bases lay in between. The germline CDR1 and CDR2 sequences are SGHNT and YENEEA.